The 12 T cell receptor beta chains given below trace back to one sample, sequenced in a study of OX40 agonist ivuxolimab in advanced cancers. Clones were read by immunoSEQ multiplex PCR, and TCRdb kept only the in-frame ones, dropping some. The table has 53,000 or so clones, roughly 92% seen once. The sample was CD4+ or CD8+ T cells sorted from blood, taken in a trial of the OX40 agonist ivuxolimab. These receptors all stem from an adult with an advanced solid tumor such as melanoma, head and neck, liver or kidney cancer.

The V call is TRBV27, the J call TRBJ2-7; D gene uncertain. Between the trimmed V and J ends, which lost 0 bases and 0 bases, there was a span of 12 bases. The CDR3 covers 16 residues. CDR1 is MNHEY, CDR2 SMNVEV, per germline (reference sequence). In DNA, the CDR3 is TGTGCCAGCAGTTTATCGGTGGCCGAGAGCTCCTACGAGCAGTACTTC. Translated, it gives CASSLSVAESSYEQYF.

The chain employs TRBV19 and TRBJ2-7; TRBD1 is a possible D gene (5 bases). Germline V gene data show CDR1 as LNHDA and CDR2 as SQIVND (reference sequence). V was clipped by 3 bases and J by 2 bases, with 8 bases between them. This CDR3 contains 13 residues. This CDR3 reads CASSITGPYEQYF. The DNA for the CDR3 is TGTGCCAGTAGTATTACAGGCCCCTACGAGCAGTACTTC.

This chain links TRBV28 with TRBJ2-1; TRBD1 agrees at 9 bases. The CDR3 consists of 16 residues. V lost 5 bases, J lost 4 bases, and 9 bases stayed unmatched. Looked up from germline, CDR1 is MDHEN and CDR2 is SYDVKM. The CDR3 loop is CASSPRGDRAYNEQFF. CDR3 nucleotides: TGTGCCAGCAGTCCCCGAGGGGACAGGGCTTACAATGAGCAGTTCTTC.

This clone has only one observation. The chain uses TRBV27 and TRBJ1-1; D ambiguous. The CDR3 loop spans 14 amino acids. V was pared by 2 bases and J by 1 base, with 8 bases between. Germline V gene data show CDR1 as MNHEY and CDR2 as SMNVEV (reference sequence). CDR3 DNA sequence: TGTGCCAGCAGTTTAAGTTTAACGAACACTGAAGCTTTCTTT. This gives the protein CASSLSLTNTEAFF.

The V gene is TRBV7-2, the J gene TRBJ2-1; TRBD2 is a possible D gene (6 bases). The CDR3 covers 12 residues. V shed 5 bases and J shed 4 bases, with 6 bases lying between them. The germline gives CDR1 SGHTA, CDR2 FQGNSA. The CDR3 sequence: CASSGGYNEQFF. The DNA of the CDR3 is TGTGCCAGCAGCGGAGGGTACAATGAGCAGTTCTTC. Full variable domain (outside the CDR3, taken from reference TRBV7-2 and TRBJ2-1): GAGVSQSPSNKVTEKGKDVELRCDPISGHTALYWYRQSLGQGLEFLIYFQGNSAPDKSGLPSDRFSAERTGGSVSTLTIQRTQQEDSAVYLCASSGGYNEQFFGPGTRLTVL.

The chain joins TRBV6-6 to TRBJ2-5; no reliable D call. Trimming took 0 bases from V and 5 from J, leaving 1 base between them. Germline CDR1 is MNHNY and CDR2 is SVGAGI (reference sequence). This CDR3 contains 11 residues. This chain's CDR3 is CASSYSETQYF. CDR3 nucleotide sequence: TGTGCCAGCAGTTACTCGGAGACCCAGTACTTC.

This clone came up once. The rearrangement uses TRBV27 and TRBJ2-1, with D perhaps matching TRBD2 (6 bases). Trimming cost V 4 bases and J 15 bases, with 16 bases left between them. Per germline, CDR1 MNHEY and CDR2 SMNVEV (reference sequence). The CDR3 extends over 12 amino acids. The CDR3 DNA follows: TGTGCCAGCAGTTCTCGACTAGAAGGGTTGTTCTTC. This sequence encodes CASSSRLEGLFF.

V gene TRBV6-5 combines with J gene TRBJ2-3; D uncertain. Germline CDR1 MNHEY, CDR2 SVGAGI. Trimming pared 2 bases from V and 2 bases from J, leaving 5 bases between. The CDR3 length is 13 residues. CDR3 coding DNA: TGTGCCAGCAGTTACCGAATCACAGATACGCAGTATTTT. Its protein product is CASSYRITDTQYF.

This rearrangement joins TRBV19 to TRBJ2-3, with D unresolved. From germline, CDR1 is LNHDA and CDR2 SQIVND (reference sequence). This CDR3 is built from 14 residues. V was clipped by 5 bases and J by 4 bases, with 13 bases between them. The CDR3 sequence is CASSLVGAPDTQYF. DNA of the CDR3: TGTGCCAGTAGTCTAGTTGGAGCACCAGATACGCAGTATTTT.

The V and J genes are TRBV11-2 and TRBJ2-5; D is unclear. Trimming removed 1 base from V and 0 bases from J, with 6 bases in between. The CDR3 runs 14 residues. From germline, CDR1 is SGHAT and CDR2 FQNNGV. The CDR3 region has the DNA TGTGCCAGCAGCTTAGTTTATAACCAAGAGACCCAGTACTTC. Encoded protein: CASSLVYNQETQYF.

The J gene is TRBJ1-1, the V gene TRBV11-2; D unresolved. The germline V gene has CDR1 SGHAT and CDR2 FQNNGV. Trimming left V 1 base short and J 3 bases short, with 6 bases between. The CDR3 length is 13 residues. CDR3 sequence: CASSLVQYTEAFF. The DNA for the CDR3 is TGTGCCAGCAGCTTAGTCCAGTACACTGAAGCTTTCTTT. The variable domain in full, completed from reference TRBV11-2 and TRBJ1-1, reads EAGVAQSPRYKIIEKRQSVAFWCNPISGHATLYWYQQILGQGPKLLIQFQNNGVVDDSQLPKDRFSAERLKGVDSTLKIQPAKLEDSAVYLCASSLVQYTEAFFGQGTRLTVV.

This sequence joins TRBV27 and TRBJ2-2; D call uncertain. Germline loops: CDR1 MNHEY, CDR2 SMNVEV (reference sequence). V was shortened by 4 bases and J by 5 bases, with 5 bases between the two germline ends. The CDR3 is made up of 12 amino acids. In DNA form, the CDR3 reads TGTGCCAGCAGTTATACGACCGGGGAGCTGTTTTTT. This codes for CASSYTTGELFF.